These 8 T cell receptor beta chains share one sample of origin, sequenced in a study of T cell changes during pregnancy in multiple sclerosis. The repertoire was sequenced with immunoSEQ multiplex PCR; TCRdb's copy has only in-frame clones and lacks some. The sample carries nearly 60,000 clones, 75% to 95% recorded once. The starting material was CD4+ T cells from peripheral blood mononuclear cells, obtained after pregnancy. Receptor source: a female donor in good health, enrolled as a control in a pregnancy study.

This clone was detected once. The J gene is TRBJ1-3, the V gene TRBV6-1, with D unclear. CDR1 and CDR2 (germline): MNHNS, SASEGT. V shed 0 bases and J shed 0 bases, with 12 bases lying between them. This CDR3 comprises 17 residues. CDR3 sequence reads: CASSEAFWSSSGNTIYF. For the CDR3, the DNA is TGTGCCAGCAGTGAAGCATTTTGGAGCTCCTCTGGAAACACCATATATTTT.

This chain links TRBV6-4 with TRBJ1-1; perhaps TRBD1 as D (5 bases). The CDR3 is made up of 15 amino acids. V was cut by 6 bases and J by 0 bases, with 14 bases left in between. Germline assignment: CDR1 MRHNA and CDR2 SNTAGT. In nucleotides, the CDR3 is TGTGCCAGCAGAGATAAAACAGGAGTGAACACTGAAGCTTTCTTT. Its protein is CASRDKTGVNTEAFF.

The sample holds a few counts of this clone. The genes are TRBV18 and TRBJ1-2; maybe TRBD1 (5 bases). This CDR3 is built from 15 residues. Per germline, CDR1 KGHSH and CDR2 LQKENI. V lost 4 bases and J 4 bases, leaving 16 bases between the germline ends. The CDR3 nucleotides read TGTGCCAGCTCACAGCCCGACAGCGTCATCTATGGCTACACCTTC. It is translated as CASSQPDSVIYGYTF.

The table lists this clone with a count of one. The CDR3 region is CASSSITGGDTEAFF. In DNA, the CDR3 is TGTGCCAGCAGTTCTATTACAGGGGGGGACACTGAAGCTTTCTTT. The chain recombines TRBV6-5 with TRBJ1-1; 8 bases map to TRBD1. The V and J ends lost 4 bases and 3 bases, in that order; junction bases with no gene match: 7. The germline CDR1 and CDR2 sequences are MNHEY and SVGAGI. The CDR3 is 15 amino acids.

This clone was detected only once. This chain uses TRBV23-1 with TRBJ1-2; weak D call: TRBD1 (6 bases). TRBV23-1 has ORF status, its function being uncertain. Trimming took off 4 bases at V and 8 bases at J, with 17 bases between the two ends. The CDR3 is 14 residues long. The CDR3 loop is CASSRNWEGEGYTF. CDR3 nucleotide sequence: TGCGCCAGCAGTCGAAACTGGGAGGGGGAGGGCTACACCTTC.

This clone was seen more than once but under ten times. This sequence joins TRBV19 and TRBJ1-2; TRBD1 aligns across 8 bases. This CDR3 is 13 amino acids long. After removal of 7 bases from V and 4 bases from J, the junction contained 5 bases not matched to a gene. Germline CDR1 and CDR2: LNHDA and SQIVND (reference sequence). The CDR3 coding sequence is TGTGCCAGTACGCCGGACAGGGCCTATGGCTACACCTTC. This sequence encodes CASTPDRAYGYTF. The whole variable domain, filled in from reference TRBV19 and TRBJ1-2, reads DGGITQSPKYLFRKEGQNVTLSCEQNLNHDAMYWYRQDPGQGLRLIYYSQIVNDFQKGDIAEGYSVSREKKESFPLTVTSAQKNPTAFYLCASTPDRAYGYTFGSGTRLTVV.

The rearrangement links TRBV19 to TRBJ1-5; 10 nucleotides agree with TRBD1. Trimming took 0 bases from V and 7 from J; bases not matched to a gene: 3. In germline, CDR1 is LNHDA, CDR2 SQIVND (reference sequence). This CDR3 spans 15 amino acids. The CDR3 sequence: CASSIDRTGGQPQHF. CDR3 nucleotide sequence: TGTGCCAGTAGTATAGATAGGACAGGGGGGCAGCCCCAGCATTTT.

The genes are TRBV2 and TRBJ2-1, with D possibly matching TRBD1 (7 bases). The CDR3 totals 16 residues. V was shortened by 4 bases and J by 1 base, with 14 bases between the two germline ends. The germline gives CDR1 SNHLY, CDR2 FYNNEI. The DNA for the CDR3 is TGTGCCAGCAGTGTGGTGGAGGGGGCGTCCTACAATGAGCAGTTCTTC. Translated, it gives CASSVVEGASYNEQFF. The entire variable domain, with the rest obtained from reference TRBV2 and TRBJ2-1, is as follows: EPEVTQTPSHQVTQMGQEVILRCVPISNHLYFYWYRQILGQKVEFLVSFYNNEISEKSEIFDDQFSVERPDGSNFTLKIRSTKLEDSAMYFCASSVVEGASYNEQFFGPGTRLTVL.